This TCR beta chain was sequenced for a study of T cell responses to AZD1222 COVID-19 vaccine. Clones were sequenced by immunoSEQ multiplex PCR, and TCRdb holds only the in-frame ones, with some missing. Here the sample spans approximately 160,000 clones, approximately 90% being singletons. The CDR3 totals 15 residues. CDR1 is MGHRA and CDR2 is YSYEKL in the germline V gene. V dropped 1 base and J dropped 10 bases, with 17 bases sitting between them. The TCR sequence derives from an adult in good health. Specimen: peripheral blood, collected on day 0 of AZD1222 vaccination. J is TRBJ2-1 and V is TRBV4-1; a weak D match, TRBD1 (6 bases). The CDR3 DNA reads as TGCGCCAGCAGCCAAGTCGCCCAAAGTCAGGGGGAGCAGTTCTTC. Its translation is CASSQVAQSQGEQFF.